There are a few counts of the clone carrying this T cell receptor beta chain. Per the germline V gene, CDR1 is KGHSH and CDR2 is LQKENI. The CDR3 is 13 residues long. V was trimmed by 6 bases and J by 3 bases, leaving 11 bases between them. These data come from a study of T-cell memory formation after mild COVID-19. TCRdb reprocessed the 5' RACE reads with MiXCR, giving one entry per CDR3 protein. Here the sample spans a few hundred thousand distinct CDR3 sequences, approximately 18% being singletons. This chain connects TRBV18 to TRBJ1-1; TRBD1 is a possible D gene (6 bases). The sequenced sample was PBMCs or a T cell subset sorted from them (not recorded which). The receptor comes from a man younger than 30 who had mild COVID-19 (a few samples of this study predate the infection). Cell type and time point are not known. In nucleotides, the CDR3 is TGTGCCAGCTCCCAGGACAGACACACTGAAGCTTTCTTT. This gives the protein CASSQDRHTEAFF.